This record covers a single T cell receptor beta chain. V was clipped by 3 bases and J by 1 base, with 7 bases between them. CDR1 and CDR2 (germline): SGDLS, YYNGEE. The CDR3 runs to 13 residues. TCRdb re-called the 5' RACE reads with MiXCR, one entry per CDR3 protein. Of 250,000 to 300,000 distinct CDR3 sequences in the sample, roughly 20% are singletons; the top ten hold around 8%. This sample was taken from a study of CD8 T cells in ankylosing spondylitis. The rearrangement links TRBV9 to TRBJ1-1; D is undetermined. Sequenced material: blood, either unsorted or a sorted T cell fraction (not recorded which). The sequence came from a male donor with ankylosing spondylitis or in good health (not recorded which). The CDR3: CASSADGNTEAFF. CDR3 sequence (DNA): TGTGCCAGCAGCGCGGACGGGAACACTGAAGCTTTCTTT.